This T cell receptor (beta chain) was observed in a study of CD8 T cells in ankylosing spondylitis. Broader study findings: Disease-linked clones reportedly concentrated significantly in matched ankylosing spondylitis synovial fluid. Peripheral blood held disease-linked clones only at relatively low frequency, and these were CD8+. Ankylosing spondylitis blood appeared to be characterized by a TCR beta motif of several highly homologous variants.

This clonotype occurred a few times. Its specificity is not known. The CDR3 consists of 13 residues. Trimming cost V 6 bases and J 9 bases; bases outside gene matches: 5. Germline CDR1 reads MNHEY; CDR2 reads SVGEGT. Researchers built TCR beta libraries using quantitative 5'-RACE with molecular barcodes. TCRdb analysed the 5' RACE reads with MiXCR anew, one entry per CDR3 protein. The sample includes under 400,000 distinct CDR3 sequences, around a tenth of them seen just once. This clonotype was obtained from a female donor with ankylosing spondylitis or in good health (not recorded which). Sequencing used blood, either unsorted or a sorted T cell fraction (not recorded which). This chain uses TRBV6-2 or TRBV6-3 with TRBJ2-1; 10 bases are a match to TRBD2. The DNA for the CDR3 is TGTGCCAGCAGGCTAGCGGGAGCTAGTGAGCAGTTCTTC. This codes for CASRLAGASEQFF.